This TCR beta chain emerged from a study of molecular identifiers for immune sequencing clone quantification. One entry per CDR3 protein results from TCRdb running MiXCR on the PCR reads. This sample yields some 680,000 distinct CDR3 sequences, of which about 25% are seen a single time; about 0.78% belongs to the top ten. This clonotype has just a few counts. The clonotype was recovered from a human donor in good health. Some libraries in this study had Jurkat cell RNA spiked in. Material: naive CD8+ T cells from blood, with Jurkat cell RNA spiked in. Subset reported: FACS-sorted CD8+CD4-CCR7+CD45RA+ naive T cells.

The CDR3 reads CASSLGQLATNEKLFF. DNA of the CDR3: TGTGCCAGCAGCTTAGGACAGCTTGCAACTAATGAAAAACTGTTTTTT. The V gene is TRBV11-2, the J gene TRBJ1-4, with D maybe TRBD1 (5 bases). The CDR3 runs 16 residues. The V end lost 1 base, the J end lost 0 bases, and 9 bases lay between the germline ends. CDR1 is SGHAT and CDR2 is FQNNGV in the germline V gene.